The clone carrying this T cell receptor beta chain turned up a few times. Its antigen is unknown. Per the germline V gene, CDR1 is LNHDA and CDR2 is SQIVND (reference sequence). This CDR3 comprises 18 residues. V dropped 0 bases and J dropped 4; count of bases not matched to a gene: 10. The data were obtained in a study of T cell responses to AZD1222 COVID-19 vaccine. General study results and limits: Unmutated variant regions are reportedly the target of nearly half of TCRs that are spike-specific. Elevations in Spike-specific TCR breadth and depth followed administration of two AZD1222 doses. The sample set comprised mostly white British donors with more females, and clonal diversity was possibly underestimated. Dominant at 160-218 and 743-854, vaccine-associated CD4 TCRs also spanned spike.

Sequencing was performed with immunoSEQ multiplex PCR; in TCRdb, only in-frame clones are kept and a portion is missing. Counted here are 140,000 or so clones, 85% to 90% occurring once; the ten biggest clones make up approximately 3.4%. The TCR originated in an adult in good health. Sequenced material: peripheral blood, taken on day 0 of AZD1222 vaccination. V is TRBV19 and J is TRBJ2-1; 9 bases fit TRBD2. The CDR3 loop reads CASSIDGLSGSPYNEQFF. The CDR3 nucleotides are TGTGCCAGTAGTATAGATGGCCTTAGCGGGAGTCCTTACAATGAGCAGTTCTTC.